The 21 T cell receptor beta chains given below trace back to one sample, sequenced in a study of blood T cell repertoires in COVID-19. The assay was immunoSEQ multiplex PCR, and TCRdb's table has in-frame clones only and misses some. Of about 200,000 clones listed, roughly 94% are singletons. The sample comprised peripheral blood. All receptors come from a young man with acute or convalescent COVID-19.

This rearrangement joins TRBV5-4 to TRBJ2-2; D is unclear. Germline V gene sequence: CDR1 SGHNT, CDR2 YYREEE (reference sequence). The CDR3 spans 15 residues. Trimming took 5 bases from V and 4 from J, leaving 15 bases between them. The CDR3, as DNA: TGTGCCAGCAGTCTTACCCCACAGCCCACCGGGGAGCTGTTTTTT. It encodes CASSLTPQPTGELFF.

This clone was picked up one time. The rearrangement links TRBV20-1 to TRBJ2-5, with D possibly being TRBD2 (7 bases). Deletions cut 3 bases from V and 5 bases from J, with 13 bases between. The CDR3 is made up of 13 amino acids. CDR1 and CDR2 from the germline V gene are DFQATT and SNEGSKA (reference sequence). CDR3: CSASRGGGETQYF. The CDR3 DNA follows: TGCAGTGCTAGTAGGGGGGGCGGGGAGACCCAGTACTTC.

This sequence joins TRBV19 and TRBJ2-1; D remains unclear. CDR1 is LNHDA, CDR2 SQIVND, per germline (reference sequence). V lost 7 bases to trimming and J lost 3 bases, with 16 bases between them. The CDR3 covers 15 residues. CDR3 sequence reads: CASTISDGSYNEQFF. The CDR3 DNA is TGTGCCAGTACCATATCTGATGGCAGCTACAATGAGCAGTTCTTC.

This rearrangement joins TRBV6-6 to TRBJ1-5, with unresolved D. The CDR3 runs 13 residues. The V end was cut by 6 bases, the J end by 4 bases, with 10 bases between. CDR1 is MNHNY, CDR2 SVGAGI, per germline (reference sequence). The CDR3 nucleotides are TGTGCCAGCAGCCGGTTCGCGAATCAGCCCCAGCATTTT. It is translated as CASSRFANQPQHF.

The rearrangement uses TRBV4-2 and TRBJ2-1, with 10 bases matching TRBD2. The V gene's germline CDR1 is LGHNA and CDR2 YNFKEQ. V shed 4 bases and J 0 bases; nucleotides not matched to a gene: 9. CDR3 size: 18 residues. CDR3 loop: CASSRTSGMKSSYNEQFF. Here the CDR3 DNA reads TGTGCCAGCAGCCGAACTAGCGGGATGAAGAGCTCCTACAATGAGCAGTTCTTC.

This clone was counted a single time. The J gene is TRBJ2-3, the V gene TRBV30; D not resolved. The CDR3 extends over 12 amino acids. The V gene lost 0 bases and the J gene lost 4 bases, with 5 bases spanning the gap. The V gene's germline CDR1 is GTSNPN and CDR2 SVGIG (reference sequence). The DNA of the CDR3 is TGTGCCTGGAGTGTAACACCAGATACGCAGTATTTT. Amino acid sequence: CAWSVTPDTQYF.

This clone was seen once. The chain links TRBV6-5 to TRBJ1-1; D may be TRBD1 (5 bases). This CDR3 has 15 amino acids. The ends were cut back, 6 bases at V and 2 bases at J, with 16 bases in the middle. The germline V gene has CDR1 MNHEY and CDR2 SVGAGI. In DNA form, the CDR3 reads TGTGCCAGCAGGAGACTCGGCGGGGCAAACACTGAAGCTTTCTTT. Translated: CASRRLGGANTEAFF.

In nucleotides, the CDR3 is TGTGCCAGCAGCGTAGAGGCAGGTACACAAGAGACCCAGTACTTC. This translates into CASSVEAGTQETQYF. This chain links TRBV9 with TRBJ2-5; D is ambiguous. Germline V lookup: CDR1 SGDLS, CDR2 YYNGEE. The CDR3 totals 15 residues. The V and J ends lost 0 bases and 2 bases respectively, with 11 bases between them.

As for this clone: One junction end disagrees with the germline gene, perhaps due to a read error. The gene calls are TRBV7-7 and TRBJ2-3; no clear D gene. The CDR3 consists of 13 residues. CDR1 SSHAT and CDR2 FNYEAQ come from the germline V gene (reference sequence). CDR3 loop: CASSFRLTDTQYF. CDR3 bases: TGTGCTAGCAGCTTCCGTTTAACAGATACGCAGTATTTT.

The chain couples TRBV7-2 to TRBJ2-5; 8 bases map to TRBD2. V lost 5 bases to trimming and J lost 7 bases; unmatched junction nucleotides: 6. Germline CDR1 is SGHTA and CDR2 is FQGNSA. The CDR3 loop spans 13 amino acids. The CDR3, as DNA: TGTGCCAGCAGCCCCGGACTAGCAGGGACCCAGTACTTC. Protein product: CASSPGLAGTQYF.

This clone showed up just a few times. The V call is TRBV5-1, the J call TRBJ2-3; 7 bases match TRBD2. Germline V lookup: CDR1 SGHRS, CDR2 YFSETQ. This CDR3 spans 15 amino acids. V lost 4 bases, J lost 1 base, and 6 bases stayed unmatched. The DNA for the CDR3 is TGCGCCAGCAGCGGCACGGGGGGTCGCACAGATACGCAGTATTTT. Residues: CASSGTGGRTDTQYF.

The rearrangement uses TRBV30 and TRBJ2-7, with unresolved D. The CDR3 spans 12 residues. V was shortened by 0 bases and J by 7 bases, with 10 bases between the two germline ends. Germline values: CDR1 GTSNPN, CDR2 SVGIG (reference sequence). The CDR3 coding sequence is TGTGCCTGGAGTGTAACATCCGGGGAGCAGTACTTC. This gives the protein CAWSVTSGEQYF. The complete variable domain, with remaining parts taken from reference TRBV30 and TRBJ2-7, reads SQTIHQWPATLVQPVGSPLSLECTVEGTSNPNLYWYRQAAGRGLQLLFYSVGIGQISSEVPQNLSASRPQDRQFILSSKKLLLSDSGFYLCAWSVTSGEQYFGPGTRLTVT.

V gene TRBV11-2 combines with J gene TRBJ1-1; tentatively, D is TRBD1 (5 bases). The CDR3 has 17 residues. Between the trimmed V and J ends, which lost 1 base and 4 bases, there was a span of 19 bases. The germline V gene has CDR1 SGHAT and CDR2 FQNNGV. The CDR3 loop is CASSLVGRGVLGTEAFF. CDR3 in DNA: TGTGCCAGCAGCTTAGTCGGTCGGGGGGTTTTGGGCACTGAAGCTTTCTTT. Based on the CDR3 plus reference TRBV11-2 and TRBJ1-1, the full variable domain is EAGVAQSPRYKIIEKRQSVAFWCNPISGHATLYWYQQILGQGPKLLIQFQNNGVVDDSQLPKDRFSAERLKGVDSTLKIQPAKLEDSAVYLCASSLVGRGVLGTEAFFGQGTRLTVV.

This clone was found once. This chain uses TRBV30 with TRBJ2-5, with 7 bases identical to TRBD2. V lost 5 bases and J lost 2; bases outside the gene matches: 5. Germline lookup yields CDR1 GTSNPN and CDR2 SVGIG (reference sequence). The CDR3 totals 13 residues. The CDR3 loop reads CAWGRAGQETQYF. The CDR3 DNA follows: TGTGCCTGGGGGAGAGCGGGACAAGAGACCCAGTACTTC.

The V call is TRBV28, the J call TRBJ2-7; 15 positions match TRBD2. V was pared by 6 bases and J by 7 bases, with 7 bases of the junction left unmatched. Per germline, CDR1 MDHEN and CDR2 SYDVKM. The CDR3 is 15 amino acids. The CDR3 loop reads CASRTWTSGRDEQYF. In DNA, the CDR3 is TGTGCCAGCAGGACTTGGACTAGCGGGAGGGATGAGCAGTACTTC.

V gene TRBV10-2 combines with J gene TRBJ1-2; D is undetermined. Deletions cut 6 bases from V and 3 bases from J, with 8 bases between. CDR1 and CDR2 from the germline V gene are WSHSY and SAAADI. CDR3 length equals 12 residues. As DNA, the CDR3 is TGCGCCAGCAGAGGAGATTACTATGGCTACACCTTC. Protein sequence: CASRGDYYGYTF.

This chain connects TRBV25-1 to TRBJ1-2; D uncertain. This CDR3 has 17 amino acids. Germline loops: CDR1 MGHDK, CDR2 SYGVNS. V shed 8 bases and J shed 4 bases, with 26 bases lying between them. CDR3 bases: TGTGCCAGCCAGTCGCCCGGGGTCGCCTCTCAGACCTATGGCTACACCTTC. Amino acid sequence: CASQSPGVASQTYGYTF.

The chain joins TRBV28 to TRBJ1-5; D not resolved. Looked up from germline, CDR1 is MDHEN and CDR2 is SYDVKM. This CDR3 is built from 16 residues. The V and J ends lost 6 bases and 7 bases respectively, with 22 bases between them. CDR3 protein: CASRVPMPASGQPQHF. As DNA, the CDR3 is TGTGCCAGCAGAGTTCCCATGCCCGCCTCGGGACAGCCCCAGCATTTT.

The rearrangement joins TRBV5-1 to TRBJ2-5, with 7 bases that match TRBD2. Trimming at V came to 1 base and at J to 5 bases, leaving 5 bases not matched to a gene. Germline V gene lookup returns CDR1 SGHRS and CDR2 YFSETQ. CDR3 length: 14 residues. CDR3: CASSLSGGKETQYF. CDR3 nucleotide sequence: TGCGCCAGCAGCTTGTCGGGGGGTAAGGAGACCCAGTACTTC. Full variable domain (rest looked up from reference TRBV5-1 and TRBJ2-5): KAGVTQTPRYLIKTRGQQVTLSCSPISGHRSVSWYQQTPGQGLQFLFEYFSETQRNKGNFPGRFSGRQFSNSRSEMNVSTLELGDSALYLCASSLSGGKETQYFGPGTRLLVL.

The chain couples TRBV4-2 to TRBJ2-2; TRBD2 aligns across 7 bases. The CDR3 spans 17 residues. J lost 4 bases, V lost 0 bases, and 8 bases had no gene match. Germline loops: CDR1 LGHNA, CDR2 YNFKEQ. CDR3 coding DNA: TGTGCCAGCAGCCAAGATGGGGGGACTACCCTCACCGGGGAGCTGTTTTTT. Amino acids: CASSQDGGTTLTGELFF.

The CDR3, as DNA: TGTGCCAGCAGCTTAGCGGGAGGCCAAGAGACCCAGTACTTC. Translation: CASSLAGGQETQYF. This chain joins TRBV7-9 and TRBJ2-5, with a possible D match to TRBD2 (6 bases). Per the germline V gene, CDR1 is SEHNR and CDR2 is FQNEAQ (reference sequence). The CDR3 contains 14 residues. V shed 0 bases and J shed 1 base, with 6 bases lying between them.